Below are 32 T cell receptor beta chains sequenced from a single sample in a study of resident and recirculating memory T cells in vitiligo. The table came from immunoSEQ multiplex PCR; TCRdb's copy has only in-frame clones and leaves some out. Of fewer than 85,000 clones listed, about 90% are singletons. The specimen was blood. The receptors come from a male donor with vitiligo.

This sequence joins TRBV30 and TRBJ2-1, with unresolved D. There are 13 residues in the CDR3. Germline V gives CDR1 GTSNPN, CDR2 SVGIG (reference sequence). Trimming stripped 5 bases from V and 0 bases from J, with 8 bases between. The CDR3 sequence is CAWHDSSYNEQFF. The CDR3 bases are TGTGCCTGGCACGATAGCTCCTACAATGAGCAGTTCTTC.

J is TRBJ2-2 and V is TRBV4-2; 11 bases are shared with TRBD2. The CDR3 covers 16 residues. Germline CDR1 is LGHNA and CDR2 is YNFKEQ. V gave up 4 bases and J gave up 1 base; unmatched junction bases: 2. CDR3: CASSRGLAENTGELFF. The CDR3 DNA sequence: TGTGCCAGCAGCCGGGGACTAGCGGAGAACACCGGGGAGCTGTTTTTT.

The V and J genes are TRBV27 and TRBJ2-1, with 9 bases matching TRBD2. CDR3 length equals 15 residues. The V gene end was trimmed by 6 bases and the J gene end by 0 bases; junction bases not matched to a gene: 3. Germline V gene data show CDR1 as MNHEY and CDR2 as SMNVEV (reference sequence). CDR3 loop: CASRLSGSSYNEQFF. The CDR3 nucleotides are TGTGCCAGCAGACTTAGCGGGAGCTCCTACAATGAGCAGTTCTTC.

The rearrangement uses TRBV7-2 and TRBJ1-2; 8 bases line up with TRBD1. CDR3 size: 15 residues. CDR1 is SGHTA, CDR2 FQGNSA, per germline. V lost 5 bases and J lost 3; bases outside the gene matches: 8. The chain's CDR3 is CASSPTGQGDYGYTF. The CDR3 DNA is TGTGCCAGCAGCCCCACAGGACAGGGAGACTATGGCTACACCTTC.

The J gene is TRBJ2-5, the V gene TRBV5-6; the D is unclear. The CDR3 covers 12 residues. V was cut by 3 bases and J by 5 bases, with 8 bases left in between. CDR1 is SGHDT, CDR2 YYEEEE, per germline. DNA for the CDR3: TGTGCCAGCAGCTATACTTACGAGACCCAGTACTTC. Protein sequence: CASSYTYETQYF.

The chain couples TRBV7-9 to TRBJ2-3; maybe TRBD1 (5 bases). This CDR3 has 14 residues. Germline CDR1 and CDR2: SEHNR and FQNEAQ (reference sequence). With 8 bases removed from V and 0 bases from J, the gap between germline ends came to 12 bases. The CDR3 region is CASVLDTSTDTQYF. In DNA, the CDR3 is TGTGCCAGCGTCTTGGACACAAGCACAGATACGCAGTATTTT.

This clone was picked up one time. CDR3 region: CASSKRGLAEQETQYF. In DNA, the CDR3 is TGTGCCAGCAGTAAAAGAGGGCTAGCGGAACAAGAGACCCAGTACTTC. This chain uses TRBV2 with TRBJ2-5; the match to TRBD2 covers 7 bases. The CDR3 is 16 amino acids. The ends lost 5 bases at V and 2 bases at J; junction bases unmatched: 11. Germline CDR1 and CDR2: SNHLY and FYNNEI.

As to this clone: This sample also contains other DNA sequences that code for the same CDR3. The chain uses TRBV19 and TRBJ2-7; D ambiguous. Germline assignment: CDR1 LNHDA and CDR2 SQIVND (reference sequence). V dropped 1 base and J dropped 0 bases, with 7 bases sitting between them. This CDR3 contains 14 residues. CDR3 protein: CASSIGGSSYEQYF. CDR3 nucleotide sequence: TGTGCCAGTAGTATAGGCGGTTCCTCCTACGAGCAGTACTTC.

Note on this clone: At one end the junction does not follow the germline gene, possibly because of a read error. The chain recombines TRBV7-8 with TRBJ2-7; no definite D call. CDR3 size: 11 residues. From germline, CDR1 is SGHVS and CDR2 FQNEAQ. This CDR3 reads CASTNVDSLHF. The CDR3 bases are TGTGCCAGCACCAATGTAGACTCCCTCCACTTC.

The gene calls are TRBV7-2 and TRBJ1-2, with a tentative D call TRBD1 (5 bases). The CDR3 runs to 13 residues. Trimming removed 1 base at V and 6 bases at J, with 9 bases between. Germline V gene sequence: CDR1 SGHTA, CDR2 FQGNSA. The CDR3 sequence is CASSLERGDGYTF. The CDR3 DNA reads as TGTGCCAGCAGCTTAGAACGGGGGGATGGCTACACCTTC.

This chain uses TRBV28 with TRBJ1-2; 10 positions agree with TRBD1. Germline lookup yields CDR1 MDHEN and CDR2 SYDVKM. This CDR3 contains 21 residues. Losses at the gene ends were 5 bases for V and 1 base for J; bases not matched to a gene: 22. CDR3: CASSPGGTPGTGVGGNYGYTF. CDR3 DNA: TGTGCCAGCAGTCCCGGAGGCACTCCAGGGACAGGGGTGGGTGGTAACTATGGCTACACCTTC.

This chain connects TRBV27 to TRBJ2-3; a possible D gene is TRBD1 (8 bases). This CDR3 spans 18 amino acids. The V and J ends lost 5 bases and 4 bases respectively, with 25 bases between them. Germline V gene sequence: CDR1 MNHEY, CDR2 SMNVEV (reference sequence). The CDR3 DNA follows: TGTGCCAGCAGTCTTCAGGGGGCTGGCGGGAGAAGGGCAGATACGCAGTATTTT. As protein: CASSLQGAGGRRADTQYF.

The chain combines TRBV9 with TRBJ1-2, with D perhaps TRBD1 (5 bases). Germline V lookup: CDR1 SGDLS, CDR2 YYNGEE. V was cut by 4 bases and J by 6 bases, with 16 bases left in between. CDR3 length: 14 residues. CDR3 loop: CASSLAGIGDGYTF. The CDR3 DNA sequence: TGTGCCAGCAGCCTGGCAGGGATCGGTGATGGCTACACCTTC.

The J gene is TRBJ2-1, the V gene TRBV7-5; the DNA was not compared with TRBD2, the D call given in the table. TRBV7-5 is a listed pseudogene. This CDR3 contains 19 residues. Written as DNA, the CDR3 is TGTGCCAGAAGCCCTTCCACTAGCGGGAGGGCAGGGTCCTACAATGAGCAGTTCTTC. It codes for CARSPSTSGRAGSYNEQFF.

V is TRBV6-1 and J is TRBJ2-1, with 9 positions matching TRBD2. V dropped 4 bases and J dropped 0; count of bases not matched to a gene: 1. This CDR3 has 15 residues. Germline CDR1 is MNHNS and CDR2 is SASEGT. The CDR3 DNA reads as TGTGCCAGCAGTGTTAGCGGGAGCTCCTACAATGAGCAGTTCTTC. The encoded protein is CASSVSGSSYNEQFF.

This clone was observed a handful of times. V gene TRBV7-9 combines with J gene TRBJ2-7, with 7 bases fitting TRBD2. The CDR3 extends over 15 amino acids. V lost 2 bases to trimming and J lost 3 bases; unmatched junction nucleotides: 7. Germline V lookup: CDR1 SEHNR, CDR2 FQNEAQ (reference sequence). DNA of the CDR3: TGTGCCAGCAGCTTATCGAGCGGGAAGCTCTACGAGCAGTACTTC. This translates into CASSLSSGKLYEQYF. The whole variable domain, filled in from reference TRBV7-9 and TRBJ2-7, reads DTGVSQNPRHKITKRGQNVTFRCDPISEHNRLYWYRQTLGQGPEFLTYFQNEAQLEKSRLLSDRFSAERPKGSFSTLEIQRTEQGDSAMYLCASSLSSGKLYEQYFGPGTRLTVT.

The genes are TRBV10-3 and TRBJ2-3, with TRBD1 matching over 9 bases. There are 13 residues in the CDR3. V shed 10 bases and J 5 bases; nucleotides not matched to a gene: 7. Per germline, CDR1 ENHRY and CDR2 SYGVKD. The chain's CDR3 is CATGTGFEDTQYF. CDR3 in DNA: TGTGCCACCGGGACAGGGTTCGAAGATACGCAGTATTTT.

The chain has TRBV21-1 and TRBJ1-3; the table's D call, TRBD1, has no DNA check behind it. TRBV21-1 is noted as a pseudogene. This CDR3 has 16 amino acids. The CDR3 sequence: CASSDRDTNSGNTIYF. The CDR3, as DNA: TGTGCCAGCAGCGACAGGGACACCAACTCTGGAAACACCATATATTTT.

The chain is built from TRBV10-3 and TRBJ1-1; D is unresolved. V was cut by 3 bases and J by 1 base, with 6 bases left in between. CDR1 ENHRY and CDR2 SYGVKD come from the germline V gene. The CDR3 is 13 residues long. The CDR3 region is CAISDRQNTEAFF. The CDR3 coding sequence is TGTGCCATCAGTGACAGACAGAACACTGAAGCTTTCTTT.

V and J are TRBV7-9 and TRBJ2-7; D is uncertain. The CDR3 totals 11 residues. Trimming took 5 bases from V and 9 from J, leaving 11 bases between them. Germline loops: CDR1 SEHNR, CDR2 FQNEAQ (reference sequence). The CDR3 region is CASSLLYRQYF. Written as DNA, the CDR3 is TGTGCCAGCAGCCTCCTGTATAGGCAGTACTTC.

This sequence joins TRBV5-8 and TRBJ1-1; D is unresolved. V was cut by 7 bases and J by 3 bases, with 13 bases left in between. Germline values: CDR1 SGHTS, CDR2 YDEGEE. This CDR3 is built from 13 residues. CDR3 DNA: TGTGCCAGCCTGTGGTTGGCATACACTGAAGCTTTCTTT. It yields the protein CASLWLAYTEAFF.

The rearrangement links TRBV5-6 to TRBJ2-5; 7 nucleotides align to TRBD2. The CDR3 covers 17 residues. CDR1 is SGHDT and CDR2 is YYEEEE in the germline V gene. The junction had 9 bases not matched to a gene; V was cut back by 1 base and J by 0 bases. The CDR3 region is CASSLRPSGRYQETQYF. The CDR3 coding sequence is TGTGCCAGCAGCTTGAGGCCTAGCGGCCGGTACCAAGAGACCCAGTACTTC.

This clone has only a few counts. V is TRBV11-2 and J is TRBJ2-7; 7 bases line up with TRBD2. V was pared by 6 bases and J by 2 bases, with 10 bases of the junction left unmatched. CDR3 length: 15 residues. Germline CDR1 and CDR2: SGHAT and FQNNGV. For the CDR3, the DNA is TGTGCCAGCAGTCCTGGTAGCGGGTTTGCCTACGAGCAGTACTTC. Translating it yields CASSPGSGFAYEQYF.

This CDR3 reads CASSPRVSGTGSSEQFF. CDR3 nucleotides: TGTGCCAGCAGCCCCCGTGTAAGCGGGACAGGGTCTAGTGAGCAGTTCTTC. This chain uses TRBV7-2 with TRBJ2-1; 9 bases match TRBD1. Germline CDR1 and CDR2: SGHTA and FQGNSA. The CDR3 loop spans 17 amino acids. V was pared by 5 bases and J by 9 bases, with 17 bases of the junction left unmatched.

J is TRBJ1-2 and V is TRBV28; possible D gene TRBD1, 5 bases. The CDR3 totals 19 residues. Trimming stripped 6 bases from V and 0 bases from J, with 26 bases between. The germline V gene encodes CDR1 MDHEN and CDR2 SYDVKM. The DNA of the CDR3 is TGTGCCAGCAGCCACAAGGTCTATGGCCGACAGCGGGCTAACTATGGCTACACCTTC. Encoded protein: CASSHKVYGRQRANYGYTF.

The chain uses TRBV19 and TRBJ2-1, with a possible D match to TRBD1 (5 bases). Per germline, CDR1 LNHDA and CDR2 SQIVND (reference sequence). The V gene lost 6 bases and the J gene lost 4 bases, with 22 bases spanning the gap. The CDR3 sequence is 17 residues long. For the CDR3, the DNA is TGTGCCAGTAGCCCTGGGGCCTTTAGCAGTCGGTACAATGAGCAGTTCTTC. It encodes CASSPGAFSSRYNEQFF.

This clone was seen just once. This chain links TRBV30 with TRBJ2-7; tentatively, D is TRBD1 (5 bases). Germline CDR1 and CDR2: GTSNPN and SVGIG (reference sequence). There are 15 residues in the CDR3. Trimming shortened V by 0 bases and J by 0 bases, and 12 bases separated the two germline ends. The CDR3 region has the DNA TGTGCCTGGAGTGTATCCCCAGGGCTCTCCTACGAGCAGTACTTC. It is translated as CAWSVSPGLSYEQYF. Full variable domain (remainder filled in from reference TRBV30 and TRBJ2-7): SQTIHQWPATLVQPVGSPLSLECTVEGTSNPNLYWYRQAAGRGLQLLFYSVGIGQISSEVPQNLSASRPQDRQFILSSKKLLLSDSGFYLCAWSVSPGLSYEQYFGPGTRLTVT.

This clone is a singleton in its sample. CDR3 sequence reads: CASSPREWNSEQFF. DNA of the CDR3: TGTGCCAGCAGCCCCCGGGAGTGGAATTCCGAGCAGTTCTTC. The J gene is TRBJ2-1, the V gene TRBV7-8; D is possibly TRBD2 (6 bases). Trimming stripped 5 bases from V and 10 bases from J, with 18 bases between. The CDR3 sequence is 14 residues long. Germline V gene lookup returns CDR1 SGHVS and CDR2 FQNEAQ.

The CDR3 DNA reads as TGTGCCAGCAGCTGGGCCCGAGCAGGAAATACGCAGTATTTT. Amino acid sequence: CASSWARAGNTQYF. The chain carries TRBV4-2 and TRBJ2-3; D remains unclear. Germline CDR1 reads LGHNA; CDR2 reads YNFKEQ. V was pared by 5 bases and J by 7 bases, with 16 bases between. The CDR3 length is 14 residues.

The chain is built from TRBV28 and TRBJ1-5; possible D gene TRBD1, 6 bases. The CDR3 is 15 amino acids. Germline values: CDR1 MDHEN, CDR2 SYDVKM. The ends were cut back, 6 bases at V and 2 bases at J, with 14 bases in the middle. The DNA of the CDR3 is TGTGCCAGCAGGGGGAGGGGGAGAGGCAATCAGCCCCAGCATTTT. It specifies CASRGRGRGNQPQHF.

The V call is TRBV19, the J call TRBJ2-2; 7 bases match TRBD2. J gave up 9 bases and V 6 bases, and 10 bases lay outside the gene matches. Germline CDR1 and CDR2: LNHDA and SQIVND (reference sequence). There are 14 residues in the CDR3. The CDR3 reads CASRERLAYRELFF. CDR3 DNA sequence: TGTGCCAGTAGGGAAAGACTAGCATACAGGGAGCTGTTTTTT. The variable domain in full, with the rest retrieved from reference TRBV19 and TRBJ2-2, is DGGITQSPKYLFRKEGQNVTLSCEQNLNHDAMYWYRQDPGQGLRLIYYSQIVNDFQKGDIAEGYSVSREKKESFPLTVTSAQKNPTAFYLCASRERLAYRELFFGEGSRLTVL.

J is TRBJ1-5 and V is TRBV7-2; D is possibly TRBD1 (5 bases). Per the germline V gene, CDR1 is SGHTA and CDR2 is FQGNSA. This CDR3 comprises 14 residues. The germline V and J ends were trimmed by 7 bases and 6 bases, with 16 bases remaining between them. CDR3 coding DNA: TGTGCCAGCACCCCGTTCTCCCAGGGTCAGCCCCAGCATTTT. Translation: CASTPFSQGQPQHF.